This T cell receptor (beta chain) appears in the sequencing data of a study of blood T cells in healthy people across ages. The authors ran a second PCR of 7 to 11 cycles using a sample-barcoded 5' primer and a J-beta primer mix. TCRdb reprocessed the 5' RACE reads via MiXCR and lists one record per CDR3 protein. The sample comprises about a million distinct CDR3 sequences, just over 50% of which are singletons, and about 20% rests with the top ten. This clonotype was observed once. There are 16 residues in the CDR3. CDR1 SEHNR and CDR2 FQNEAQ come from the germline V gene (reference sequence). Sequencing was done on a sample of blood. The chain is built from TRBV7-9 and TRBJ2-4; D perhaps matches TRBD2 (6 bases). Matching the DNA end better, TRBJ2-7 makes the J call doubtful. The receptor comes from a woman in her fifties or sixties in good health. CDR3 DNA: TGTGCCAGCAGCTTAGGCACGGGAGCCGGAGGGGACGAGCAGTACTTC. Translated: CASSLGTGAGGDEQYF.